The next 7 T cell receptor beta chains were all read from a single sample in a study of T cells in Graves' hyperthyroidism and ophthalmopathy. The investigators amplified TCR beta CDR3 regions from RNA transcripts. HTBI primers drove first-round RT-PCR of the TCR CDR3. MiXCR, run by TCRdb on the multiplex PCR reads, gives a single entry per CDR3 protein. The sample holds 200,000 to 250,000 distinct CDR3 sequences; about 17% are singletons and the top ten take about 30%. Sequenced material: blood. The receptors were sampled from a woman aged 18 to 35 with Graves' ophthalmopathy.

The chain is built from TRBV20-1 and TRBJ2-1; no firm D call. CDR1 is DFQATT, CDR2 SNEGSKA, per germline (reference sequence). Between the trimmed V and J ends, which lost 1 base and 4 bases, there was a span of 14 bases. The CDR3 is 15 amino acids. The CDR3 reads CSARAPISTYNEQFF. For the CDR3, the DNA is TGCAGTGCTAGAGCCCCAATTAGTACATACAATGAGCAGTTCTTC.

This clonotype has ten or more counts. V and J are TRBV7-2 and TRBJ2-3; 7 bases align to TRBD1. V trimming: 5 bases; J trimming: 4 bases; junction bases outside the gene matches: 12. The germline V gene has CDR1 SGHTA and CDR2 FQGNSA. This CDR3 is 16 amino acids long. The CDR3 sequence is CASSQGVGQRADTQYF. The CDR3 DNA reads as TGTGCCAGCAGCCAGGGGGTAGGCCAACGGGCAGATACGCAGTATTTT.

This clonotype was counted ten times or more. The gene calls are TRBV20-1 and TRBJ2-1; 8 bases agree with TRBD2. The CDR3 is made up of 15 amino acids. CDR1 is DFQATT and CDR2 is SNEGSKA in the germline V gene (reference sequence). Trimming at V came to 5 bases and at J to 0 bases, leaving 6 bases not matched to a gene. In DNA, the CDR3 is TGCAGTGCTTTGTCCGGGACTAGCTCCTACAATGAGCAGTTCTTC. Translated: CSALSGTSSYNEQFF.

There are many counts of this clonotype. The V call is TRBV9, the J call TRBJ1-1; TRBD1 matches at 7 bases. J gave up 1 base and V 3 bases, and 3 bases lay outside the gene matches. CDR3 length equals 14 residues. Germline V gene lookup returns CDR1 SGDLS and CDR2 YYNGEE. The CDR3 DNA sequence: TGTGCCAGCAGCGCCACAGGGGAGAACACTGAAGCTTTCTTT. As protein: CASSATGENTEAFF.

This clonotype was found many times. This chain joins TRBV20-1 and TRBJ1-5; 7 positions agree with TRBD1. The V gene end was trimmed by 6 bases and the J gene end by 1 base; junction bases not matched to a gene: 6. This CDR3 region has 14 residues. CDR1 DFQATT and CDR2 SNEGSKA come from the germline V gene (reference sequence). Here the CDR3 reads CSARSTGSNQPQHF. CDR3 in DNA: TGCAGTGCGAGATCGACAGGGAGCAATCAGCCCCAGCATTTT.

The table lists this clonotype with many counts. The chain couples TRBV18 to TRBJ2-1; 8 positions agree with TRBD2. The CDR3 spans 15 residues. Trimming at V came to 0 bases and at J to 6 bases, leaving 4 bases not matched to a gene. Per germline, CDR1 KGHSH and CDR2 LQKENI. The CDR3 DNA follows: TGTGCCAGCTCACCACCCTTGACTAGCGTCAATGAGCAGTTCTTC. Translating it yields CASSPPLTSVNEQFF.

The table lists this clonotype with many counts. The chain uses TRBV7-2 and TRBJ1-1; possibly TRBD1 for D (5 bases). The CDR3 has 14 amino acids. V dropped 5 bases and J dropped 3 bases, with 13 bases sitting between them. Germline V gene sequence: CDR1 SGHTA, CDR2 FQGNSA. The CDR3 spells CASSPRGEDTEAFF. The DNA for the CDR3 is TGTGCCAGCAGCCCCCGGGGGGAGGACACTGAAGCTTTCTTT.